This T cell receptor (beta chain) is drawn from a study of blood T cell repertoires in COVID-19. Turning to the study itself: Sources were T cells, B-cell-depleted T cells, or PBMCs; the material itself was cDNA or gDNA.

Seattle participants joined during active infection and were tracked over time. V was trimmed by 7 bases and J by 5 bases, leaving 15 bases between them. The CDR3 has 13 amino acids. Germline CDR1 SQVTM, CDR2 ANQGSEA. Assay: immunoSEQ multiplex PCR; the TCRdb copy retains only in-frame clones and omits some. The table includes 330,000 or so clones, roughly 90% detected once. The chain combines TRBV29-1 with TRBJ2-1, with TRBD1 as a possible D gene (6 bases). What was sequenced was peripheral blood. The receptor was isolated from a man aged 25-45 years with COVID-19, enrolled during active disease. DNA for the CDR3: TGCAGCGCCCGAGGACAGACCGACAATGAGCAGTTCTTC. Translation: CSARGQTDNEQFF.